These T cell receptor beta chains were read from a single sample in a study of blood T cell repertoires in COVID-19. Data came from immunoSEQ multiplex PCR; TCRdb stores just in-frame clones and leaves some out. There are a few hundred thousand clones in the sample; 70% to 90% occur only once, and roughly 3% lies in the top ten. Sequenced input: peripheral blood. The receptors here all came from a man between 18 and 35 years old with active or convalescent COVID-19. CDR3s include the opening cysteine and the closing phenylalanine or tryptophan. Each record gives: clone size, J gene, V gene, D gene, CDR3 protein, CDR3 DNA. The D gene is left open where the match is weak. Size is omitted from some rows. Given values are once, few, many or a class for expanded clones.

.	TRBJ2-5	TRBV3-1/TRBV3-2	.	CASSHLSGVGKTQYF	TGTGCCAGCAGCCATCTTAGCGGAGTGGGAAAGACCCAGTACTTC
.	TRBJ1-5	TRBV19	TRBD1	CASSRFSGQRNQPQHF	TGTGCCAGTAGCCGATTCTCGGGACAGAGAAATCAGCCCCAGCATTTT
.	TRBJ2-4	TRBV9	.	CASSVMGQSKNIQYF	TGTGCCAGCAGCGTAATGGGACAATCCAAAAACATTCAGTACTTC
.	TRBJ1-1	TRBV9	TRBD1	CASSASTSGQGGTEAFF	TGTGCCAGCAGCGCCTCAACTTCGGGACAGGGAGGGACTGAAGCTTTCTTT
.	TRBJ2-1	TRBV15	.	CATSLTSPYNEQFF	TGTGCCACCAGCCTTACTTCCCCCTACAATGAGCAGTTCTTC
.	TRBJ2-7	TRBV12-3/TRBV12-4	.	CASSFDSYEQYF	TGTGCCAGCAGTTTCGACAGCTACGAGCAGTACTTC
.	TRBJ1-5	TRBV4-1	TRBD1	CASSTSPGTGVGQPQHF	TGCGCCAGCAGCACATCGCCAGGGACAGGGGTAGGGCAGCCCCAGCATTTT
.	TRBJ2-1	TRBV2	.	CASNHGHEQFF	TGTGCCAGCAACCATGGCCATGAGCAGTTCTTC
once	TRBJ1-1	TRBV30	TRBD1	CAWNRGLTEAFF	TGTGCCTGGAATAGGGGGCTCACTGAAGCTTTCTTT
.	TRBJ2-1	TRBV9	.	CASSVAGKREYNEQFF	TGTGCCAGCAGCGTAGCTGGTAAGAGGGAGTACAATGAGCAGTTCTTC
.	TRBJ2-7	TRBV5-4	.	CASSLASGYEQYF	TGTGCCAGCAGCTTGGCGTCGGGATACGAGCAGTACTTC
.	TRBJ1-4	TRBV28	TRBD1	CASLDRGREKLFF	TGTGCCAGCCTGGACAGGGGGCGTGAAAAACTGTTTTTT
.	TRBJ2-3	TRBV24-1	.	CATSDLDSTSTDTQYF	TGTGCCACCAGTGATTTGGACAGCACTAGCACAGATACGCAGTATTTT
.	TRBJ1-1	TRBV7-3	.	CASSDGGVVAFF	TGTGCCAGCAGCGACGGAGGGGTTGTAGCTTTCTTT
.	TRBJ2-3	TRBV9	TRBD2	CASSVGLAITDTQYF	TGTGCCAGCAGCGTTGGACTAGCTATCACAGATACGCAGTATTTT
.	TRBJ2-1	TRBV6-6	TRBD2	CASSYLAGRSDNEQFF	TGTGCCAGCAGTTACCTAGCGGGAAGGTCGGACAATGAGCAGTTCTTC
.	TRBJ2-5	TRBV7-2	.	CASRRPGGLLETQYF	TGTGCCAGCAGAAGACCTGGCGGGCTCCTAGAGACCCAGTACTTC
.	TRBJ2-7	TRBV4-3	TRBD2	CASSQVLAGRYEQYF	TGCGCCAGCAGCCAAGTATTAGCGGGTCGCTACGAGCAGTACTTC
.	TRBJ1-4	TRBV4-3	.	CASSQDPANEKLFF	TGCGCCAGCAGCCAAGACCCGGCTAATGAAAAACTGTTTTTT
.	TRBJ2-7	TRBV18	TRBD1	CASSPGTGGYEQYF	TGTGCCAGCTCACCCGGGACAGGGGGATACGAGCAGTACTTC
.	TRBJ2-7	TRBV29-1	TRBD2	CSVHSGSSSYEQYF	TGCAGCGTTCATAGCGGGTCCAGCTCCTACGAGCAGTACTTC
.	TRBJ1-2	TRBV4-3	.	CASSQVRQGPYGYTF	TGCGCCAGCAGCCAAGTGAGGCAGGGTCCCTATGGCTACACCTTC
.	TRBJ1-6	TRBV7-8	.	CASSLVQGPSYNSPLHF	TGTGCCAGCAGCTTAGTTCAGGGTCCGTCCTATAATTCACCCCTCCACTTT
.	TRBJ2-5	TRBV7-9	TRBD2	CASSPTGLEEYF	TGTGCCAGCAGCCCTACGGGACTAGAGGAGTACTTC
once	TRBJ2-7	TRBV5-1	TRBD1	CASSSNKPGQDLSYEQYF	TGCGCCAGCAGCTCCAACAAACCGGGACAGGACCTCTCCTACGAGCAGTACTTC
.	TRBJ1-5	TRBV7-6	.	CASSLSTGVNQPQHF	TGTGCCAGCAGCTTATCGACGGGGGTGAATCAGCCCCAGCATTTT
.	TRBJ2-7	TRBV7-3	TRBD2	CASSLSGGANEQYF	TGTGCCAGCAGCTTAAGCGGGGGGGCCAACGAGCAGTACTTC
.	TRBJ1-5	TRBV7-9	.	CASSAGEYSNQPQHF	TGTGCCAGCAGCGCCGGGGAGTATAGCAATCAGCCCCAGCATTTT
.	TRBJ1-2	TRBV27	.	CASSATKEGLRGGYGYTF	TGTGCCAGCAGTGCTACAAAAGAGGGACTTCGGGGGGGCTATGGCTACACCTTC
.	TRBJ2-1	TRBV27	TRBD2	CASSGAGPTYNEQFF	TGTGCCAGCAGCGGAGCGGGGCCCACCTACAATGAGCAGTTCTTC
.	TRBJ2-7	TRBV28	TRBD2	CASSSPLEGGRPYEQYF	TGTGCCAGCAGTTCCCCTCTTGAGGGCGGGAGGCCCTACGAGCAGTACTTC
.	TRBJ1-1	TRBV6-5	.	CASSYFGEDTEAFF	TGTGCCAGCAGTTACTTCGGGGAGGACACTGAAGCTTTCTTT
.	TRBJ1-1	TRBV9	TRBD1	CASSGGGWNTEAFF	TGTGCCAGCAGTGGAGGGGGCTGGAACACTGAAGCTTTCTTT
.	TRBJ2-7	TRBV6-6	TRBD1	CASSYRPDDRAYEQYF	TGTGCCAGCAGTTACCGACCCGATGACAGGGCCTACGAGCAGTACTTC
.	TRBJ2-7	TRBV15	TRBD1	CATSSQDRGRDEQYF	TGTGCCACCAGCTCCCAGGACAGGGGAAGGGACGAGCAGTACTTC
.	TRBJ1-1	TRBV10-2	TRBD1	CASSEWGTGDEAFF	TGCGCCAGCAGTGAGTGGGGGACAGGGGATGAAGCTTTCTTT
.	TRBJ1-5	TRBV28	.	CASSFLTWGGNQPQHF	TGTGCCAGCAGTTTTTTGACTTGGGGGGGCAATCAGCCCCAGCATTTT
.	TRBJ2-5	TRBV5-1	TRBD1	CASSGDREETQYF	TGCGCCAGCAGCGGAGACAGGGAAGAGACCCAGTACTTC
.	TRBJ2-1	TRBV9	TRBD1	CASSAGRTGGSYNEQFF	TGTGCCAGCAGCGCGGGAAGGACAGGGGGGTCCTACAATGAGCAGTTCTTC
.	TRBJ1-5	TRBV6-6	.	CASSSTVLRSNQPQHF	TGTGCCAGCAGTTCGACAGTGCTTAGGAGCAATCAGCCCCAGCATTTT
once	TRBJ2-7	TRBV28	.	CASSSSAGNLYEQYF	TGTGCCAGCAGTTCGTCGGCAGGGAACTTGTACGAGCAGTACTTC
.	TRBJ2-3	TRBV5-1	.	CASSALTSADTQYF	TGCGCCAGCAGCGCCCTGACTAGTGCAGATACGCAGTATTTT
.	TRBJ2-7	TRBV28	TRBD2	CASATSGSSYEQYF	TGTGCCAGCGCGACTAGCGGGAGTTCCTACGAGCAGTACTTC
.	TRBJ2-7	TRBV2	.	CASSRGSYEQYF	TGTGCCAGCAGTAGGGGCAGTTACGAGCAGTACTTC
.	TRBJ2-1	TRBV9	TRBD1	CASSVVPGQSSDEQFF	TGTGCCAGCAGCGTAGTTCCGGGACAGTCCTCCGATGAGCAGTTCTTC
once	TRBJ1-3	TRBV7-2	.	CASSLQGYSGNTIYF	TGTGCCAGCAGCTTACAGGGATACTCTGGAAACACCATATATTTT